This entry lists 23 T cell receptor beta chains sequenced from one sample in a study of technical replicates of blood from several donors. Libraries were prepared by immunoSEQ multiplex PCR; TCRdb keeps only in-frame clonotypes and omits some of them. The data show 50,000 to 55,000 clones, with 86% seen just once and approximately 5.4% held by the top ten. Sequenced input: PBMCs. These receptors were collected from a human donor in good health. Some clones in this sample may be carry-over from other donors' samples.

This CDR3 reads CASSSSRGRTEAFF. CDR3 bases: TGTGCCAGCAGCTCTTCCAGGGGCCGCACTGAAGCTTTCTTT. The V and J genes are TRBV5-4 and TRBJ1-1, with TRBD1 as a possible D gene (6 bases). The germline V gene has CDR1 SGHNT and CDR2 YYREEE (reference sequence). Trimming removed 3 bases from V and 4 bases from J, with 13 bases in between. The CDR3 runs to 14 residues.

The chain has TRBV30 and TRBJ2-3; 7 bases are a match to TRBD2. The CDR3 contains 16 residues. J lost 1 base, V lost 0 bases, and 7 bases had no gene match. Germline V CDR1 and CDR2: GTSNPN, SVGIG (reference sequence). The CDR3 reads CAWSVGGGSGTDTQYF. CDR3 nucleotide sequence: TGTGCCTGGAGTGTAGGTGGCGGGAGTGGCACAGATACGCAGTATTTT.

V is TRBV2 and J is TRBJ1-1, with 7 bases matching TRBD1. In germline, CDR1 is SNHLY, CDR2 FYNNEI. The CDR3 sequence is 14 residues long. V trimming: 7 bases; J trimming: 5 bases; junction bases outside the gene matches: 10. In DNA, the CDR3 is TGTGCCAGCACAAGCAGGGGGGAAAGTACTGAAGCTTTCTTT. It encodes CASTSRGESTEAFF.

This chain connects TRBV19 to TRBJ2-3; D possibly corresponds to TRBD1 (7 bases). The length of the CDR3 is 16 residues. Germline CDR1 reads LNHDA; CDR2 reads SQIVND (reference sequence). V gave up 5 bases and J gave up 6 bases, with 21 bases separating them. The CDR3 loop reads CASSGGTAGGRDTQYF. CDR3 DNA: TGTGCCAGTAGTGGGGGGACAGCCGGGGGACGGGATACGCAGTATTTT.

This chain uses TRBV6-1 with TRBJ1-5; TRBD1 might be the D (6 bases). The CDR3 is 14 amino acids. Trimming cost V 8 bases and J 6 bases, with 17 bases left between them. Germline assignment: CDR1 MNHNS and CDR2 SASEGT. The CDR3 is CASRIVGAGQPQHF. CDR3 DNA: TGTGCCAGCCGCATCGTGGGGGCAGGTCAGCCCCAGCATTTT.

The rearrangement uses TRBV2 and TRBJ1-2, with a weak D call TRBD1 (5 bases). The germline gives CDR1 SNHLY, CDR2 FYNNEI. Trimming removed 3 bases at V and 4 bases at J, with 15 bases between. CDR3 length equals 15 residues. The CDR3 DNA is TGTGCCAGCAGTGAGGAGGGGTCCTCCTTCTATGGCTACACCTTC. As protein: CASSEEGSSFYGYTF.

V gene TRBV30 combines with J gene TRBJ2-1; TRBD2 aligns across 7 bases. The germline gives CDR1 GTSNPN, CDR2 SVGIG (reference sequence). The V gene end was trimmed by 4 bases and the J gene end by 5 bases; junction bases not matched to a gene: 5. This CDR3 has 13 residues. The CDR3 protein is CAWKPGLNNEQFF. The CDR3 bases are TGTGCCTGGAAACCGGGACTAAACAATGAGCAGTTCTTC.

This clone was detected once. The rearrangement uses TRBV5-1 and TRBJ2-7, with a weak D call TRBD2 (6 bases). CDR3 size: 14 residues. V was pared by 4 bases and J by 3 bases, with 14 bases between. The germline V gene encodes CDR1 SGHRS and CDR2 YFSETQ. The CDR3 here is CASSIPSALYEQYF. CDR3 coding DNA: TGCGCCAGCAGCATACCTAGCGCTCTCTACGAGCAGTACTTC.

The gene calls are TRBV6-5 and TRBJ1-5; TRBD1 aligns across 9 bases. The CDR3 has 14 residues. V shed 4 bases and J 8 bases; nucleotides not matched to a gene: 6. CDR1 and CDR2 from the germline V gene are MNHEY and SVGAGI. The DNA for the CDR3 is TGTGCCAGCAGTTTGGGACAGGGTTGGAAGCCCCAGCATTTT. Its translation is CASSLGQGWKPQHF.

The J gene is TRBJ1-6, the V gene TRBV5-1; 7 positions agree with TRBD1. Germline V gives CDR1 SGHRS, CDR2 YFSETQ. J lost 7 bases, V lost 2 bases, and 3 bases had no gene match. The CDR3 spans 14 residues. The CDR3 region is CASSLRDSNSPLHF. The CDR3 DNA follows: TGCGCCAGCAGCTTAAGGGACAGCAATTCACCCCTCCACTTT.

The chain recombines TRBV7-2 with TRBJ1-1, with D hard to call. Trimming cost V 1 base and J 5 bases, with 5 bases left between them. The CDR3 length is 12 residues. Germline CDR1 is SGHTA and CDR2 is FQGNSA. CDR3: CASSLDRTEAFF. Here the CDR3 DNA reads TGTGCCAGCAGCTTAGATCGTACTGAAGCTTTCTTT.

The rearrangement joins TRBV27 to TRBJ1-2; no firm D call. Germline CDR1 and CDR2: MNHEY and SMNVEV (reference sequence). Trimming shortened V by 0 bases and J by 4 bases, and 6 bases separated the two germline ends. The CDR3 has 13 residues. Here the CDR3 reads CASSLSGSYGYTF. The CDR3 DNA is TGTGCCAGCAGTTTATCGGGCAGCTATGGCTACACCTTC.

CDR3 region: CASSMGQMNTEAFF. Written as DNA, the CDR3 is TGCGCCAGCAGCATGGGACAGATGAACACTGAAGCTTTCTTT. V is TRBV5-1 and J is TRBJ1-1; 7 bases fit TRBD1. Per germline, CDR1 SGHRS and CDR2 YFSETQ. Trimming cost V 4 bases and J 0 bases; bases outside gene matches: 3. This CDR3 has 14 residues.

The rearrangement joins TRBV27 to TRBJ1-5, with a weak D call TRBD1 (6 bases). CDR3 length: 16 amino acids. V was shortened by 5 bases and J by 6 bases, with 20 bases between the two germline ends. Per the germline V gene, CDR1 is MNHEY and CDR2 is SMNVEV (reference sequence). In nucleotides, the CDR3 is TGTGCCAGCAGTCCAACCGGGACAAGCGGGGTTCAGCCCCAGCATTTT. Protein sequence: CASSPTGTSGVQPQHF.

DNA of the CDR3: TGTGCCAGCAGGGGAAGGACAGGGGGCTACAACGAGCAGTACTTC. Translating it yields CASRGRTGGYNEQYF. This sequence joins TRBV6-6 and TRBJ2-7, with 11 nucleotides matching TRBD1. Per germline, CDR1 MNHNY and CDR2 SVGAGI (reference sequence). The CDR3 is made up of 15 amino acids. Germline trimming cut 6 bases from V and 5 bases from J; bases unmatched to any gene: 9.

The chain combines TRBV25-1 with TRBJ2-5; D might be TRBD2 (6 bases). V lost 4 bases, J lost 5 bases, and 11 bases lay in between. Germline CDR1 is MGHDK and CDR2 is SYGVNS. The CDR3 spans 13 residues. The CDR3 loop reads CASSGRAGETQYF. Written as DNA, the CDR3 is TGTGCCAGCAGTGGGAGGGCCGGGGAGACCCAGTACTTC.

The V and J genes are TRBV5-1 and TRBJ2-3, with 8 nucleotides matching TRBD1. Per the germline V gene, CDR1 is SGHRS and CDR2 is YFSETQ. The junction had 10 bases not matched to a gene; V was cut back by 3 bases and J by 4 bases. This CDR3 is 16 amino acids long. CDR3 bases: TGCGCCAGCAGCTGGACAGGGATGCCCTCGGCAGATACGCAGTATTTT. This sequence encodes CASSWTGMPSADTQYF.

The chain couples TRBV7-2 to TRBJ1-4, with 8 bases that match TRBD1. CDR1 is SGHTA, CDR2 FQGNSA, per germline. Trimming took 5 bases from V and 4 from J; bases not matched to a gene: 6. The CDR3 covers 15 residues. The CDR3 protein is CASSPRGLGNEKLFF. The CDR3, as DNA: TGTGCCAGCAGCCCCAGGGGGCTTGGTAATGAAAAACTGTTTTTT.

The J gene is TRBJ1-6, the V gene TRBV7-9; D is perhaps TRBD1 (5 bases). The length of the CDR3 is 15 residues. From germline, CDR1 is SEHNR and CDR2 FQNEAQ (reference sequence). Trimming cost V 5 bases and J 6 bases, with 14 bases left between them. The CDR3 bases are TGTGCCAGCAGCCCGACGGGACTCCTTAATTCACCCCTCCACTTT. Translated: CASSPTGLLNSPLHF.

The chain uses TRBV5-4 and TRBJ1-1, with TRBD1 matching over 8 bases. The CDR3 runs to 14 residues. Germline trimming cut 4 bases from V and 11 bases from J; bases unmatched to any gene: 13. Germline CDR1 reads SGHNT; CDR2 reads YYREEE (reference sequence). The CDR3 DNA sequence: TGTGCCAGCAGCCGTCAGGGGGCGATTGGCTTGGCTTTCTTT. It is translated as CASSRQGAIGLAFF.

This clone occurred a few times. The chain joins TRBV7-9 to TRBJ1-1, with 11 bases that match TRBD1. The V gene's germline CDR1 is SEHNR and CDR2 FQNEAQ (reference sequence). Losses at the gene ends were 3 bases for V and 5 bases for J; bases not matched to a gene: 5. This CDR3 has 15 amino acids. The CDR3 nucleotides are TGTGCCAGCAGCTTGGTGGGACAGGGGGATACTGAAGCTTTCTTT. Encoded protein: CASSLVGQGDTEAFF. The full variable domain, its missing parts supplied by reference TRBV7-9 and TRBJ1-1, is DTGVSQNPRHKITKRGQNVTFRCDPISEHNRLYWYRQTLGQGPEFLTYFQNEAQLEKSRLLSDRFSAERPKGSFSTLEIQRTEQGDSAMYLCASSLVGQGDTEAFFGQGTRLTVV.

This clone was detected only once. This chain connects TRBV27 to TRBJ1-1; 8 positions agree with TRBD1. This CDR3 spans 16 amino acids. CDR1 MNHEY and CDR2 SMNVEV come from the germline V gene (reference sequence). The V segment lost 2 bases and the J segment 2 bases; nucleotides outside the gene matches: 7. The CDR3 reads CASSLSQGARNTEAFF. In nucleotides, the CDR3 is TGTGCCAGCAGTTTAAGTCAGGGGGCACGAAACACTGAAGCTTTCTTT.

The chain combines TRBV25-1 with TRBJ2-5; tentative D call: TRBD2 (6 bases). This CDR3 spans 15 amino acids. V gave up 0 bases and J gave up 5 bases, with 13 bases separating them. In germline, CDR1 is MGHDK, CDR2 SYGVNS. The CDR3 here is CASSEYGGNRETQYF. The CDR3 bases are TGTGCCAGCAGTGAATATGGAGGGAATAGGGAGACCCAGTACTTC.